These 14 T cell receptor beta chains originate from one sample sequenced in a study of T cell responses to AZD1222 COVID-19 vaccine (TCRdb year 2021). Library method: the immunoSEQ multiplex PCR assay. TCRdb carries this immuneACCESS record with in-frame sequences only. Its versions omit some clonotypes, under half of them owing to an unresolved V gene in the studies checked, with the rest unexplained. This sample has fewer than 100,000 clones in its table, and around 85% of those were observed once. The ten most abundant clones make up 14% of the sample. The time point label, read with the paper, signifies: about 28 days (+/-7) after the second vaccine dose. Sequencing used peripheral blood, obtained 28 days after the second AZD1222 dose. The receptors were gathered from an adult who received the AZD1222 COVID-19 vaccine.

The V gene is TRBV9, the J gene TRBJ2-5; 13 bases agree with TRBD2. CDR3 length: 18 residues. J was trimmed by 4 bases and V by 2 bases; bases with no gene match: 11. Germline values: CDR1 SGDLS, CDR2 YYNGEE. CDR3 nucleotide sequence: TGTGCCAGCAGCGTGGGCGAACTAGCGGGAGGGAGTGGAGAGACCCAGTACTTC. It is translated as CASSVGELAGGSGETQYF. The variable domain in full, completed from reference TRBV9 and TRBJ2-5, reads DSGVTQTPKHLITATGQRVTLRCSPRSGDLSVYWYQQSLDQGLQFLIQYYNGEERAKGNILERFSAQQFPDLHSELNLSSLELGDSALYFCASSVGELAGGSGETQYFGPGTRLLVL.

The rearrangement links TRBV2 to TRBJ2-5; TRBD2 matches 10 bases. The V and J ends lost 6 bases and 4 bases, in that order; junction bases with no gene match: 5. CDR3 length equals 14 residues. Germline V lookup: CDR1 SNHLY, CDR2 FYNNEI. The CDR3 sequence: CASRRSGRAETQYF. DNA for the CDR3: TGTGCCAGCAGGCGGAGCGGGAGGGCAGAGACCCAGTACTTC.

This clone was found once. This chain uses TRBV20-1 with TRBJ2-2; D possibly corresponds to TRBD2 (5 bases). The CDR3 contains 13 residues. Trimming shortened V by 3 bases and J by 5 bases, and 10 bases separated the two germline ends. Germline values: CDR1 DFQATT, CDR2 SNEGSKA (reference sequence). The CDR3 reads CSASPGFTGELFF. The CDR3 DNA sequence: TGCAGTGCTAGTCCGGGGTTTACCGGGGAGCTGTTTTTT.

The chain combines TRBV6-5 with TRBJ2-1, with D perhaps TRBD1 or TRBD2 (5 bases each). The V end lost 2 bases, the J end lost 2 bases, and 13 bases lay between the germline ends. The CDR3 spans 16 residues. Germline assignment: CDR1 MNHEY and CDR2 SVGAGI. Here the CDR3 DNA reads TGTGCCAGCAGTTACGCCCGGGACCCCCCCTACAATGAGCAGTTCTTC. Protein product: CASSYARDPPYNEQFF.

The V gene is TRBV10-3, the J gene TRBJ2-2, with 10 bases matching TRBD1. V shed 11 bases and J 3 bases; nucleotides not matched to a gene: 9. The germline V gene encodes CDR1 ENHRY and CDR2 SYGVKD. The CDR3 is 15 amino acids. In nucleotides, the CDR3 is TGTGCCTCCGGACAGGGGGGCTTGTACACCGGGGAGCTGTTTTTT. Its translation: CASGQGGLYTGELFF.

V gene TRBV6-1 combines with J gene TRBJ1-1; D remains ambiguous. CDR1 and CDR2 (germline): MNHNS, SASEGT. The ends were cut back, 5 bases at V and 5 bases at J, with 12 bases in the middle. This CDR3 region has 13 residues. CDR3 sequence (DNA): TGTGCCAGCAGTTCCCTCCTAGAGACTGAAGCTTTCTTT. As protein: CASSSLLETEAFF.

The rearrangement links TRBV7-9 to TRBJ2-1; D is unclear. Germline V gene data show CDR1 as SEHNR and CDR2 as FQNEAQ (reference sequence). The CDR3 contains 17 residues. V lost 0 bases and J 0 bases, leaving 12 bases between the germline ends. Here the CDR3 DNA reads TGTGCCAGCAGCTTAGCCTCCCCCCTGGCCTCCTACAATGAGCAGTTCTTC. This codes for CASSLASPLASYNEQFF. The variable domain in full, completed from reference TRBV7-9 and TRBJ2-1, reads DTGVSQNPRHKITKRGQNVTFRCDPISEHNRLYWYRQTLGQGPEFLTYFQNEAQLEKSRLLSDRFSAERPKGSFSTLEIQRTEQGDSAMYLCASSLASPLASYNEQFFGPGTRLTVL.

This chain joins TRBV18 and TRBJ1-2, with TRBD1 as a possible D gene (5 bases). V lost 4 bases and J lost 6, with 18 bases in between. Germline V lookup: CDR1 KGHSH, CDR2 LQKENI. This CDR3 region has 15 residues. CDR3 DNA sequence: TGTGCCAGCTCACTCTTCAGGGAGGAGTGGGATGGCTACACCTTC. This gives the protein CASSLFREEWDGYTF. Full variable domain (outside the CDR3, taken from reference TRBV18 and TRBJ1-2): NAGVMQNPRHLVRRRGQEARLRCSPMKGHSHVYWYRQLPEEGLKFMVYLQKENIIDESGMPKERFSAEFPKEGPSILRIQQVVRGDSAAYFCASSLFREEWDGYTFGSGTRLTVV.

The chain has TRBV21-1 and TRBJ2-1; the DNA was not compared with TRBD1, the D call given in the table. TRBV21-1 is a listed pseudogene. The CDR3 covers 17 residues. The chain's CDR3 is CASSTSSPGTGPNEQFF. The CDR3 bases are TGTGCCAGCAGCACGTCCTCCCCCGGGACAGGGCCCAATGAGCAGTTCTTC.

V and J are TRBV6-6 and TRBJ1-6; 7 nucleotides line up with TRBD1. Trimming took 2 bases from V and 9 from J; bases not matched to a gene: 7. The CDR3 extends over 15 amino acids. Germline V CDR1 and CDR2: MNHNY, SVGAGI (reference sequence). The CDR3 sequence is CASSYLTSGGSPLHF. For the CDR3, the DNA is TGTGCCAGCAGTTACCTCACGTCAGGGGGTTCACCCCTCCACTTT.

This rearrangement joins TRBV11-1 to TRBJ2-3, with TRBD2 as a possible D gene (6 bases). V was shortened by 5 bases and J by 4 bases, with 13 bases between the two germline ends. The CDR3 has 14 amino acids. Germline V gene data show CDR1 as SGHAT and CDR2 as FQDESV (reference sequence). This CDR3 reads CASSLRLVSDTQYF. Written as DNA, the CDR3 is TGTGCCAGCAGCCTCCGACTAGTGTCAGATACGCAGTATTTT.

J is TRBJ2-7 and V is TRBV18, with D possibly matching TRBD1 (5 bases). CDR1 is KGHSH, CDR2 LQKENI, per germline. Trimming cost V 0 bases and J 5 bases, with 8 bases left between them. The length of the CDR3 is 13 residues. The CDR3: CASSPPRGHEQYF. In nucleotides, the CDR3 is TGTGCCAGCTCACCACCTAGGGGCCACGAGCAGTACTTC.

CDR3 sequence (DNA): TGTGCCAGCAGCACAGGGGACTATGGCTACACCTTC. As protein: CASSTGDYGYTF. The rearrangement uses TRBV6-5 and TRBJ1-2; the match to TRBD1 covers 7 bases. Germline assignment: CDR1 MNHEY and CDR2 SVGAGI. This CDR3 is built from 12 residues. V shed 6 bases and J 3 bases; nucleotides not matched to a gene: 1.

This rearrangement joins TRBV9 to TRBJ1-2, with D maybe TRBD1 (5 bases). The CDR3 extends over 15 amino acids. The V end lost 0 bases, the J end lost 9 bases, and 18 bases lay between the germline ends. Germline V CDR1 and CDR2: SGDLS, YYNGEE. The CDR3 spells CASSVDQGTRGSYTF. As DNA, the CDR3 is TGTGCCAGCAGCGTAGACCAGGGAACTAGAGGGAGCTACACCTTC.